The T cell receptor (beta chain) under discussion was sequenced for a study of shared clonotypes between healthy human individuals. As for this clone: Its antigen is currently unknown.

General study findings and limits: Few donors limited the genetic and exposure-history diversity represented.

V was pared by 6 bases and J by 0 bases, with 17 bases between. The germline V gene has CDR1 MDHEN and CDR2 SYDVKM. The CDR3 spans 16 residues. At a deep level, the assay was run. Assay used: immunoSEQ multiplex PCR; TCRdb lists only in-frame clones, some missing. The table records about 2.3 million clones, about 90% of them present only once. CD45RA+ naive and CD45RA-negative memory subsets were separated from CD4+ cells. The chain employs TRBV28 and TRBJ2-5, with D unclear. Sequencing input: naive CD4+ T cells from PBMCs. The subset is: CD45RA+ positively selected. This clonotype was sampled from a man younger than 35 in good health. Some clones in this sample may be carry-over from other donors' samples. CDR3 bases: TGTGCCAGCAGGACCCACGCTCCGAGGTACCAAGAGACCCAGTACTTC. This codes for CASRTHAPRYQETQYF.